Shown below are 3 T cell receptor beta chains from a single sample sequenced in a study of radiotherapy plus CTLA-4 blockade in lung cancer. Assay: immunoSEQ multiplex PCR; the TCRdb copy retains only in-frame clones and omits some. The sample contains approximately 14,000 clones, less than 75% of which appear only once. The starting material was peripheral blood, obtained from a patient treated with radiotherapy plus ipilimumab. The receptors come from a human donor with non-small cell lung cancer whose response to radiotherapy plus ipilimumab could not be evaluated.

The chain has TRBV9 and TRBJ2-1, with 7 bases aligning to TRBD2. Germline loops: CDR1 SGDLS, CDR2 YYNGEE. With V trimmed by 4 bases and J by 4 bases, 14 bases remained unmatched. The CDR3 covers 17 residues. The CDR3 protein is CASSLRGMGGVYNEQFF. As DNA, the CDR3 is TGTGCCAGCAGCCTCCGGGGAATGGGGGGGGTTTACAATGAGCAGTTCTTC.

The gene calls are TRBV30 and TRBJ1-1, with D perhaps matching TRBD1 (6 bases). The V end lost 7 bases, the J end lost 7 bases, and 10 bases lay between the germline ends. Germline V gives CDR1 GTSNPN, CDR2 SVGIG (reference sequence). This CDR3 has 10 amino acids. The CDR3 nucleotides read TGTGCCTCGCACAGGGTTGAAGCTTTCTTT. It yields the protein CASHRVEAFF.

The CDR3 protein is CASSDLAQETQYF. The CDR3, as DNA: TGTGCCAGCAGTGATTTGGCCCAAGAGACCCAGTACTTC. The genes are TRBV2 and TRBJ2-5; D remains unclear. Germline V CDR1 and CDR2: SNHLY, FYNNEI. V lost 3 bases and J 1 base, leaving 6 bases between the germline ends. There are 13 residues in the CDR3.